This TCR beta chain was found in a study of yellow fever vaccine responses in identical twins. General observations from the study: It has been reported that, in twins, the vaccine T cell response seemed partly convergent and partly personalized.

One entry per CDR3 protein results from TCRdb running MiXCR on the RT-PCR reads. This repertoire shows about 9,600 distinct CDR3 sequences, around four fifths found once; its top ten account for around 2%. Germline values: CDR1 LGHDT, CDR2 YNNKEL (reference sequence). CDR3 length: 11 residues. V was trimmed by 5 bases and J by 8 bases, leaving 7 bases between them. This clonotype has more than one count but fewer than ten. Its specificity is not known. This material consisted of T cells from blood (PBMCs), unsorted or a sorted subset (not recorded which), taken before or after yellow fever vaccination (not recorded which). The source is a woman between 18 and 29 years old who received the yellow fever vaccine. The J gene is TRBJ2-1, the V gene TRBV3-1; D ambiguous. CDR3 region: CASSALYEQFF. CDR3 in DNA: TGTGCCAGCAGCGCATTATATGAGCAGTTCTTC.